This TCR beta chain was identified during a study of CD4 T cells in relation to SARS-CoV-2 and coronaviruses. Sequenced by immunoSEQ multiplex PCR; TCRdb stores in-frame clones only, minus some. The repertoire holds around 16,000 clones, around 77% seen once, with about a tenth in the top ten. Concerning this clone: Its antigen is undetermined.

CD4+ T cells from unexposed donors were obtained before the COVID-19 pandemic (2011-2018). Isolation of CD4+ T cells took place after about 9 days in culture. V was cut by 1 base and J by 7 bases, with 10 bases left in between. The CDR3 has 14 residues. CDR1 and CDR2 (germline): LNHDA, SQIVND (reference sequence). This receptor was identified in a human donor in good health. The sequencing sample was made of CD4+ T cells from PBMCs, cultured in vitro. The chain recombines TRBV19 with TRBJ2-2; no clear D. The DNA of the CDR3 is TGTGCCAGTAGTATAGGTGGGTTCATCGGGGAGCTGTTTTTT. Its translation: CASSIGGFIGELFF.